Listed here is a single T cell receptor (beta chain). As yet, its antigen is unknown. This entry is derived from a study of early T cells in non-severe SARS-CoV-2 infection. Study context: Chains stayed unpaired after sequencing of bulk RNA from unsorted whole blood. Points from the study as a whole: Database matching using VDJdb favored anti-spike CD8 responses, with private and CD4 specificities left missing.

The trim removed 2 bases at V and 2 bases at J, leaving 7 bases unmatched. CDR1 is DFQATT and CDR2 is SNEGSKA in the germline V gene (reference sequence). This CDR3 is 15 amino acids long. From the 5' RACE reads, TCRdb called clonotypes with MiXCR, one entry per CDR3 protein. The sample holds 30,000 to 45,000 distinct CDR3 sequences, 3.9% seen once. This receptor was taken from an adult who was a healthcare worker with PCR-confirmed SARS-CoV-2 infection or an uninfected control (not recorded which). V gene TRBV20-1 combines with J gene TRBJ2-3; 7 nucleotides align to TRBD1. What was sequenced was whole blood. For the CDR3, the DNA is TGCAGTGCTAGAAGCCGGGACAGCGTCACAGATACGCAGTATTTT. Its protein product is CSARSRDSVTDTQYF.